This T cell receptor beta chain was sequenced during a study of T cells in Graves' hyperthyroidism and ophthalmopathy. General study results and limits: Ophthalmopathy was model-predicted a median roughly 6.2 months pre-onset. Ophthalmopathy cases were set apart from stable hyperthyroidism by a 13 V-J model.

This CDR3 comprises 16 residues. Germline V gene sequence: CDR1 LGHNA, CDR2 YNFKEQ. V trimming: 3 bases; J trimming: 4 bases; junction bases outside the gene matches: 4. This clonotype was detected once. Its antigen is still unknown. The definition of stable Graves' hyperthyroidism was no ophthalmopathy progression within 18 months. Diagnoses were made from clinical symptoms, serum measures (thyroxine and TRAb), thyroid ultrasound and orbital computed tomography. Template material for amplifying TCR beta CDR3 regions consisted of RNA transcripts. First-round RT-PCR with HTBI primers amplified the TCR CDR3 region. TCRdb independently ran MiXCR on the multiplex PCR reads; one entry per CDR3 protein. The sample yields about 720,000 distinct CDR3 sequences, roughly 15% seen once.

V gene TRBV4-2 combines with J gene TRBJ2-2; 11 bases line up with TRBD2. Sequencing was performed on blood. The TCR comes from a young man with Graves' hyperthyroidism. CDR3 in amino acids: CASSHLAGGGTGELFF. The CDR3, as DNA: TGTGCCAGCAGCCACCTAGCGGGAGGCGGCACCGGGGAGCTGTTTTTT.